This T cell receptor (beta chain) derives from a study of cytomegalovirus exposure and HLA in healthy donors. Whole-study results and caveats: Segments of the TCR beta V type were, in most cases, productive about 87% or about 30% of the time in an earlier analysis. Further analysis, carried out later, found HLA-associated TCR beta chains more clonally expanded than equally common other chains.

Note on this clone: Its specificity is unknown.

The PCR contained 60 Vbeta and 13 Jbeta primers. Per the authors' pipeline: Unique TCR beta chains totaled some 80 million in a later count, with approximately 10 million of them shared. This table comes from immunoSEQ multiplex PCR, and its TCRdb copy is limited to in-frame clones, with some not included. V and J calls and clone size are as listed in that table; D and trimming were resolved from the DNA. The repertoire holds under 140,000 clones, with more than 60% as singletons. The V gene's germline CDR1 is MNHNS and CDR2 SASEGT. Trimming left V 0 bases short and J 4 bases short, with 15 bases between. CDR3 length: 16 amino acids. This cohort consisted of healthy bone marrow donors.

The sequence was obtained from a man aged 25-45 years in good health and CMV-seropositive. The source material was PBMCs. The chain employs TRBV6-1 and TRBJ1-2; no firm D call. CDR3 protein: CASSEALSNSGYGYTF. The DNA of the CDR3 is TGTGCCAGCAGTGAAGCGCTCAGTAATTCTGGCTATGGCTACACCTTC.